The rows below give T cell receptor beta chains drawn from one sample of a study of OX40 agonist ivuxolimab in advanced cancers. Data came from immunoSEQ multiplex PCR; TCRdb stores just in-frame clones and leaves some out. Among 35,000 to 45,000 clones, about 79% were seen once, and the ten largest hold around a sixth. This material consisted of CD4+ or CD8+ T cells sorted from blood, taken in a trial of the OX40 agonist ivuxolimab. Source of these receptors: an adult with an advanced solid tumor such as melanoma, head and neck, liver or kidney cancer. Both conserved end residues are part of each CDR3. The D gene is left open where the match is weak. Only part of the rows carry a size: once, few, many, or a class if the clone is expanded.

j_call v_call d_call clone_size cdr3_nt cdr3_aa
TRBJ1-4 TRBV4-1 NA NA TGCGCCAGCAGCCAAATGGGGGAAGGGCTCGAAAAACTGTTTTTT CASSQMGEGLEKLFF
TRBJ1-4 TRBV19 NA NA TGTGCCAGTAAGCTACCGGGATTGGGTCGAAAACTGTTTTTT CASKLPGLGRKLFF
TRBJ1-6 TRBV30 NA NA TGTGCCTGGAGATTTAGAGCGGGCGGATCACCCCTCCACTTT CAWRFRAGGSPLHF
TRBJ2-3 TRBV30 NA NA TGTGCCTGGAGTGCGGCAGATACGCAGTATTTT CAWSAADTQYF
TRBJ1-6 TRBV6-1 NA once TGTGCCAGCAGTGACAGCGGGGGGAGGGTTTCACCCCTCCACTTT CASSDSGGRVSPLHF
TRBJ2-1 TRBV13 NA NA TGTGCCAGCAGCCCCCGGGATTCCCTACAAGAGCAGTTCTTC CASSPRDSLQEQFF
TRBJ2-7 TRBV4-1 TRBD2 few TGTGCCAGCAGCCAAGGGAGCGGGGGGGCCTACGAGCAGTACTTC CASSQGSGGAYEQYF
TRBJ2-7 TRBV7-9 NA NA TGTGCCAGCAGCTTATGGGACGGGATCTCCTACGAGCAGTACTTC CASSLWDGISYEQYF
TRBJ1-4 TRBV4-1 NA NA TGCGCCAGCAGCCGCTCACAAAGGCTCACCCCGGCTGCCCTCGAAGGGGAACTGTTTTTT CASSRSQRLTPAALEGELFF
TRBJ2-7 TRBV2 NA NA TGTGCCAGCAGTGGCGCCTACCCCGCGAACTTC CASSGAYPANF
TRBJ1-1 TRBV5-6 NA NA TGTGCCAGCAGCCCCACAGGGAGGGTCAACACTGAAGCTTTCTTT CASSPTGRVNTEAFF
TRBJ1-1 TRBV6-5 NA NA TGTGCCAGCTCCTTTAGTCGGGGAAAGAACACTGAAGCTTTCTTT CASSFSRGKNTEAFF
TRBJ2-2 TRBV10-2 TRBD2 NA TGCGCCAGCAGTGCAGCGGGGGCTGGCGGGGAGCTGTTTTTT CASSAAGAGGELFF
TRBJ2-5 TRBV7-9 NA NA TGTGCCAGCAGCGTAGGTACAGTGAACCAAGAGACCCAGTACTTC CASSVGTVNQETQYF
TRBJ1-1 TRBV5-4 NA NA TGTGCCAGCAGCTTCACCGGGACAATGAACACTGAAGCTTTCTTT CASSFTGTMNTEAFF
TRBJ1-5 TRBV11-2 NA NA TGTGCCAGCAGCTGGACATCCGTGGGTACGCCCCAGCATTTT CASSWTSVGTPQHF
TRBJ2-2 TRBV5-6 NA NA TGTGCCAGCAGCTTACGAGATACAGGTCGCACCGGGGAGCTGTTTTTT CASSLRDTGRTGELFF
TRBJ1-1 TRBV27 TRBD1 few TGTGCCAGCCGATCCCGGGACAGGGGGCGGGGAGCTTTCTTT CASRSRDRGRGAFF
TRBJ1-2 TRBV29-1 NA NA TGCAGCGTCTTGGGACTGGATGGCTACACCTTC CSVLGLDGYTF
TRBJ2-1 TRBV6-5 NA NA TGTGCCAGCAGTCGAGACACGGTGGGGAATGAGCAGTTCTTC CASSRDTVGNEQFF
TRBJ1-4 TRBV2 NA NA TGTGCCAGCCTCAGCACTAGCAGAAGTGAAAAACTGTTTTTT CASLSTSRSEKLFF
TRBJ2-6 TRBV6-1 TRBD1 NA TGTGCCAGCAGCCCGACAGGGTCTGGGGCCAACGTCCTGACTTTC CASSPTGSGANVLTF
TRBJ1-1 TRBV6-1 NA NA TGTGCCAGCAGTGAAGCAGGAGGGTGGCGTGTGTACACTGAAGCTTTCTTT CASSEAGGWRVYTEAFF
TRBJ1-4 TRBV6-5 NA NA TGTGCCAGCAGCATGGGGGTTTCGGGTAATGAAAAACTGTTTTTT CASSMGVSGNEKLFF
TRBJ2-1 TRBV29-1 NA NA TGCAGCGTTGTCGTACCTGCCTACAATGAGCAGTTCTTC CSVVVPAYNEQFF
TRBJ2-5 TRBV5-5 NA NA TGTGCCAGCAGCTTGGGATGGGGGGACGAGACCCAGTACTTC CASSLGWGDETQYF
TRBJ1-3 TRBV10-3 NA few TGTGCCATACAGAGCTCTGGAAACACCATATATTTT CAIQSSGNTIYF
TRBJ2-7 TRBV14 NA few TGTGCCAGCAGCCAAGTAATGGGGGCTTACGAGCAGTACTTC CASSQVMGAYEQYF
TRBJ2-5 TRBV6-5 TRBD2 NA TGTGCCAGCAGTACCCTAGCGGGGATAGAGTACTTC CASSTLAGIEYF
TRBJ2-5 TRBV6-1 TRBD1 NA TGTGCCACCCGGACAGGGGTTAGGGAGACCCAGTACTTC CATRTGVRETQYF
TRBJ1-6 TRBV21-1 NA NA TGTGCCAGCAGCAAAACACACAGGGGTGGCTCCTATAATTCACCCCTCCACTTT CASSKTHRGGSYNSPLHF
TRBJ1-2 TRBV9 TRBD1 NA TGTGCCAGCAGCGTGCGGACAGGGCTTTCGGGCTACACCTTC CASSVRTGLSGYTF
TRBJ1-5 TRBV18 NA NA TGTGCCAGCTCACCACCGGTTGAAGGCAGAGGGGGGTATAGCAATCAGCCCCAGCATTTT CASSPPVEGRGGYSNQPQHF
TRBJ1-4 TRBV4-2 NA NA TGTGCCAGCAGCCAAGTTGGGGGTAGTGAAAAACTGTTTTTT CASSQVGGSEKLFF
TRBJ1-1 TRBV19 TRBD1 NA TGTGCCAGTGGCGGACAGGGGCCCTTGAACACTGAAGCTTTCTTT CASGGQGPLNTEAFF
TRBJ1-1 TRBV9 NA NA TGTGCCAGCAGCATAGGGGGGTTGTCTGAAGCTTTCTTT CASSIGGLSEAFF
TRBJ2-2 TRBV9 NA NA TGTGCCAGCAGCGCCTATCCCGGGACCGGGGAGCTGTTTTTT CASSAYPGTGELFF
TRBJ1-6 TRBV7-9 NA NA TGTGCCAGCAGCACAGGGATGAATTCACCCCTCCACTTT CASSTGMNSPLHF
TRBJ1-2 TRBV6-5 TRBD1 NA TGTGCCAGCAGTCGTTCGACAGGGAACTATGGCTACACCTTC CASSRSTGNYGYTF
TRBJ2-1 TRBV11-1 NA once TGTGCCAGCAGCTTAGGGTCCTCCCGGAATGAGCAGTTCTTC CASSLGSSRNEQFF
TRBJ1-2 TRBV19 TRBD1 few TGTGCCAGTAGTAAGGACAGGAACTATGGCTACACCTTC CASSKDRNYGYTF
TRBJ2-5 TRBV11-2 NA NA TGTGCCAGCAGCTTGGTGGGGGCAGGAGAGACCCAGTACTTC CASSLVGAGETQYF
TRBJ1-2 TRBV7-9 NA NA TGTGCCAGCAGCTTGGGTCTCGGGGAGGCTGGCTACACCTTC CASSLGLGEAGYTF
TRBJ1-5 TRBV6-6 NA NA TGTGCCAGCAGACCCTCGGGGGGGGATCAGCCCCAGCATTTT CASRPSGGDQPQHF
TRBJ1-2 TRBV5-8 NA NA TGTGCCAGCAGCTTGAGGGACGGTTTTAACTATGGCTACACCTTC CASSLRDGFNYGYTF
TRBJ1-3 TRBV7-9 TRBD1 NA TGTGCCAGCAGCCAACAGGGGAATAAAGCGGGAAACACCATATATTTT CASSQQGNKAGNTIYF
TRBJ2-4 TRBV2 NA NA TGTGCCAGCAACCTAATCGCGGGGGCCAAAAACATTCAGTACTTC CASNLIAGAKNIQYF
TRBJ1-1 TRBV11-2 NA NA TGTGCCAGCAGCTTAGGAGGTTCGCGGAACACTGAAGCTTTCTTT CASSLGGSRNTEAFF
TRBJ1-6 TRBV7-2 NA NA TGTGCCAGCAATCCGGGACGGATCAATTCACCCCTCCACTTT CASNPGRINSPLHF
TRBJ1-1 TRBV5-4 TRBD1 NA TGTGCCAGCAGCCAAGGGACAGACACTGAAGCTTTCTTT CASSQGTDTEAFF
TRBJ1-1 TRBV4-2 NA NA TGTGCCAGCAGCCAAGATTCGGGCAGTATCCACACTGAAGCTTTCTTT CASSQDSGSIHTEAFF
TRBJ1-1 TRBV6-5 NA NA TGTGCCAGCAGTATTAGCCCTGAAGCTTTCTTT CASSISPEAFF
TRBJ2-1 TRBV5-8 TRBD1 NA TGTGCCAGCAGCTTATACAGGGGGCATGAGCAGTTCTTC CASSLYRGHEQFF
TRBJ2-4 TRBV6-5 NA NA TGTGCCAGCAGTTCCAAAAACATTCAGTACTTC CASSSKNIQYF